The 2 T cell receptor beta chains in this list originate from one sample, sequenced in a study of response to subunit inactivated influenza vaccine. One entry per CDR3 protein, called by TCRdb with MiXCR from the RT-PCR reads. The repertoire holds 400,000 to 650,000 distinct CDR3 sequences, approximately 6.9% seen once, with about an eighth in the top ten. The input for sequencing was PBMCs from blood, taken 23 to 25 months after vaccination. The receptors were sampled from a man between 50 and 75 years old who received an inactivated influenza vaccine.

The CDR3 DNA follows: TGTGCCAGCAAAGCAGGGGCTTTTTCCCACGAGCAGTACTTC. Translated, it gives CASKAGAFSHEQYF. The chain couples TRBV7-2 to TRBJ2-7; weak D call: TRBD1 (6 bases). The germline gives CDR1 SGHTA, CDR2 FQGNSA. The V gene lost 7 bases and the J gene lost 5 bases, with 18 bases spanning the gap. The CDR3 length is 14 residues.

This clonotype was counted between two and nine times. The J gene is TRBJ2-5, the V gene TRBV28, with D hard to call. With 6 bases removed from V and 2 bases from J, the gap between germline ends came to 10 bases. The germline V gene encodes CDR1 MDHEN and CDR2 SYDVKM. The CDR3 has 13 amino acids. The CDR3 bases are TGTGCCAGCAGACCCGTTGTACAAGAGACCCAGTACTTC. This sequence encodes CASRPVVQETQYF.